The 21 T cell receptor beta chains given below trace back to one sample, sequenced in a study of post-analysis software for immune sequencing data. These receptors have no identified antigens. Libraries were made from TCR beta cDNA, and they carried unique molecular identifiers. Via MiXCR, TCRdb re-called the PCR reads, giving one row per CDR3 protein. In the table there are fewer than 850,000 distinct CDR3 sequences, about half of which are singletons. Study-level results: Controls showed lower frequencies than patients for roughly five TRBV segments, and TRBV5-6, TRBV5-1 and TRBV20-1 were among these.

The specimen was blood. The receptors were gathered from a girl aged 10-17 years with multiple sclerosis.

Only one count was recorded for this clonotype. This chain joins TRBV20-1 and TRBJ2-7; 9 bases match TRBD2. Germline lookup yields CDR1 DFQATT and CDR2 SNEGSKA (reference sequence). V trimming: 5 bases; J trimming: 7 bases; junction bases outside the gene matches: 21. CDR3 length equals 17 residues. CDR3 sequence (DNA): TGCAGTGCTGTGACCCTTAGCGGGAGAGCTCTCGACAATGAGCAGTACTTC. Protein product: CSAVTLSGRALDNEQYF.

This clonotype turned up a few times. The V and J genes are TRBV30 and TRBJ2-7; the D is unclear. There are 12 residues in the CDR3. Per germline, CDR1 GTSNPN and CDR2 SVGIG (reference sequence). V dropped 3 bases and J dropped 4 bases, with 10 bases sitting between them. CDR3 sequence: CAWSMTSYEQYF. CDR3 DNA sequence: TGTGCCTGGAGCATGACTTCTTACGAGCAGTACTTC.

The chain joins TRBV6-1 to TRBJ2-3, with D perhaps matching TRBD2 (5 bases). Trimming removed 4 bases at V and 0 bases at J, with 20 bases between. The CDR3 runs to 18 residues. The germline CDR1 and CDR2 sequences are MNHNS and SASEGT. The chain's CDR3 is CASSALVARGSSTDTQYF. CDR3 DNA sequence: TGTGCCAGCAGTGCCCTTGTGGCTCGCGGGTCAAGCACAGATACGCAGTATTTT.

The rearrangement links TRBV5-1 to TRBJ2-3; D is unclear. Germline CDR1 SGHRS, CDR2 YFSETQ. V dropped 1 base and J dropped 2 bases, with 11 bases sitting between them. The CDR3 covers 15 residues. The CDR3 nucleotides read TGCGCCAGCAGCTTGTGGGGTGAATTCACAGATACGCAGTATTTT. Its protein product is CASSLWGEFTDTQYF.

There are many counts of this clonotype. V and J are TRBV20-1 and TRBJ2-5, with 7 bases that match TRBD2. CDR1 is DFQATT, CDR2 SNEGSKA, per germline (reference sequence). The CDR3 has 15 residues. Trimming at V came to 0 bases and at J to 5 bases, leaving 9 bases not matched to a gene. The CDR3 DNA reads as TGCAGTGCTAGAGATTCGGCCGGGGGGTTGGAGACCCAGTACTTC. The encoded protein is CSARDSAGGLETQYF.

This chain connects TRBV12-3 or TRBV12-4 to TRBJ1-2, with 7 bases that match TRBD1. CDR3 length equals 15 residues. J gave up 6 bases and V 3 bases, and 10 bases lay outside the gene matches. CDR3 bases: TGTGCCAGCAGTTTCCGTCCCCAGGGGGTAGATGGCTACACCTTC. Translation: CASSFRPQGVDGYTF.

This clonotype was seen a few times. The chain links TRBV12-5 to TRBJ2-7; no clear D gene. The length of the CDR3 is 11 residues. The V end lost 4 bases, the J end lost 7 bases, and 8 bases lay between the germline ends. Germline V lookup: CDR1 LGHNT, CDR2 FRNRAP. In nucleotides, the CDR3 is TGTGCTAGTGGTTCGGCAGGAGAGCAGTACTTC. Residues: CASGSAGEQYF.

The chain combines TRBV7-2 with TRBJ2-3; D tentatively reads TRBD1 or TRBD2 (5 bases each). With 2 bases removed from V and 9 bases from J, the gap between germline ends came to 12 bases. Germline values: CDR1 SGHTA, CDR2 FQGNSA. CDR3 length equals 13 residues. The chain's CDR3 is CASSLRDQATQYF. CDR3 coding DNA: TGTGCCAGCAGCTTACGGGACCAAGCCACGCAGTATTTT.

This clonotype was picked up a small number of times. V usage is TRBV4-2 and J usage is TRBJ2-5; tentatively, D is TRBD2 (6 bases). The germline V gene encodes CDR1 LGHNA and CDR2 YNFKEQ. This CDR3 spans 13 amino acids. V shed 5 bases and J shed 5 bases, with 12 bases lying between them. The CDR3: CASSATSSETQYF. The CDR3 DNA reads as TGTGCCAGCAGCGCGACTAGTTCGGAGACCCAGTACTTC.

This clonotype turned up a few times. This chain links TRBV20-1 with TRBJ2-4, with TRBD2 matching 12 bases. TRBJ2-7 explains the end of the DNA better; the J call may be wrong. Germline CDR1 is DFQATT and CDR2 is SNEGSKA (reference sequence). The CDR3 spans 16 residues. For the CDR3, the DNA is TGCAGTGCTAGAGACGCGACTAGCGGGAGTATGTACGAGCAGTACTTC. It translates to CSARDATSGSMYEQYF.

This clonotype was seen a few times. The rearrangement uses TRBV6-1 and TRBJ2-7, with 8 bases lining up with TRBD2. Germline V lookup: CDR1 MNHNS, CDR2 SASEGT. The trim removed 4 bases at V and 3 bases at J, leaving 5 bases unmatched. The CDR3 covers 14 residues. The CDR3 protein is CASSGASGLYEQYF. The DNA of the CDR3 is TGTGCCAGCAGTGGTGCTAGCGGGCTCTACGAGCAGTACTTC.

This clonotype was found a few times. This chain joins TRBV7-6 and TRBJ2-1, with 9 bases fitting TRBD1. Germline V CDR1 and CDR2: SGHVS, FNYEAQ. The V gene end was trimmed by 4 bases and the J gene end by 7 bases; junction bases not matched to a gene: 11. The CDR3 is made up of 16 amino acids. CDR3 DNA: TGTGCCAGCAGCTCTCCACAGGGGGCGCGAGATAATGAGCAGTTCTTC. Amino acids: CASSSPQGARDNEQFF.

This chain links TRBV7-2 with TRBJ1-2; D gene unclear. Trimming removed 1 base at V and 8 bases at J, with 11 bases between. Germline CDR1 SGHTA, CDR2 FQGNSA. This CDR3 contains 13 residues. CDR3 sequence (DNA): TGTACCAGCAGCTTAGGTGGGCCGGGAGGCTACACCTTC. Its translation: CTSSLGGPGGYTF. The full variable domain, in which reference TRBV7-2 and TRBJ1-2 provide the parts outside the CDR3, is GAGVSQSPSNKVTEKGKDVELRCDPISGHTALYWYRQSLGQGLEFLIYFQGNSAPDKSGLPSDRFSAERTGGSVSTLTIQRTQQEDSAVYLCTSSLGGPGGYTFGSGTRLTVV.

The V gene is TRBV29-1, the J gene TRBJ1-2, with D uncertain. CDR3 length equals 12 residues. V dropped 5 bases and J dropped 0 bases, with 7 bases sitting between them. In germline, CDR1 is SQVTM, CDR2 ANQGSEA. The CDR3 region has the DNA TGCAGCGTTAAGGAGTCTAACTATGGCTACACCTTC. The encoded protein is CSVKESNYGYTF.

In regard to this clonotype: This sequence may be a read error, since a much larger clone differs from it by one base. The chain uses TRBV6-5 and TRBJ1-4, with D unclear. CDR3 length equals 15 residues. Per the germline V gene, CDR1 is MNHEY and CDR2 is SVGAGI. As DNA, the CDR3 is TGTACCAGCAGTTACTCGAAAGGGCGTAGCGAAAAACTGTTTTTT. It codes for CTSSYSKGRSEKLFF.

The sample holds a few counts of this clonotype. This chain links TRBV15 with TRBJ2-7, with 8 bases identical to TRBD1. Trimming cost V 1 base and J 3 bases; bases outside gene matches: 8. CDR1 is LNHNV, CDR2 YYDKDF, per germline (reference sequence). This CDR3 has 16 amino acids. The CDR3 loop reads CATSRVTGTGYYEQYF. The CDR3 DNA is TGTGCCACCAGCAGAGTTACCGGGACAGGATACTACGAGCAGTACTTC.

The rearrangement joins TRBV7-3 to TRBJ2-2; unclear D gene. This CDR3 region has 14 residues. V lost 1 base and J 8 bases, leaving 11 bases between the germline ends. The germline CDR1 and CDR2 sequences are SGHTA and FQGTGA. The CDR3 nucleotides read TGTGCCAGCAGCTTAAATGTCGGCATAGGGGAGCTGTTTTTT. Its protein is CASSLNVGIGELFF.

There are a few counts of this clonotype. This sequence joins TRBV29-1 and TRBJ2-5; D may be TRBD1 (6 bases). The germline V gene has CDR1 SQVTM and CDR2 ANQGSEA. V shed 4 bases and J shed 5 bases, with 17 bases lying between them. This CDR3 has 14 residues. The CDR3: CSVVLQGSWETQYF. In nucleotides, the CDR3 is TGCAGCGTTGTTTTACAGGGTTCGTGGGAGACCCAGTACTTC.

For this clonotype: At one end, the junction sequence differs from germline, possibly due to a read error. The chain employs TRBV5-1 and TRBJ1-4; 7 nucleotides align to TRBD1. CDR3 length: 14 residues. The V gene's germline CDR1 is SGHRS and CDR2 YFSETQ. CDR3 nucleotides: TGCGCCAGCAGTTTGGACAGGTCGGGTGAAAAACTGTTTTTT. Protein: CASSLDRSGEKLFF.

CDR3 region: CASSFTGVPEGGETQYF. The CDR3 DNA is TGTGCCAGCAGCTTCACAGGAGTCCCCGAGGGGGGAGAGACCCAGTACTTC. This chain connects TRBV5-6 to TRBJ2-5; D is possibly TRBD1 or TRBD2 (6 bases each). This CDR3 spans 17 amino acids. V shed 2 bases and J shed 4 bases, with 21 bases lying between them. Looked up from germline, CDR1 is SGHDT and CDR2 is YYEEEE.

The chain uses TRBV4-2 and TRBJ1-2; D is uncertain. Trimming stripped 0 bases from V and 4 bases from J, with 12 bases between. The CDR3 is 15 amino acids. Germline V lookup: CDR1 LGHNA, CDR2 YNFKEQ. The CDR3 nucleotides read TGTGCCAGCAGCCAAGACCCCGACACCCTCTATGGCTACACCTTC. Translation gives CASSQDPDTLYGYTF.